Below are 31 T cell receptor beta chains sequenced from a single sample in a study of blood T cell repertoires in COVID-19. Here immunoSEQ multiplex PCR was the method, and the copy in TCRdb shows in-frame clones only, minus some. The table records tens of thousands of clones, around 80% of them present only once. Sample: peripheral blood. These receptor sequences come from a man aged 50 to 60 with active COVID-19.

The rearrangement links TRBV28 to TRBJ1-1; 7 nucleotides agree with TRBD1. The V and J ends lost 10 bases and 6 bases, in that order; junction bases with no gene match: 11. The CDR3 is made up of 13 amino acids. Germline V lookup: CDR1 MDHEN, CDR2 SYDVKM. This chain's CDR3 is CAIGEDRVAEAFF. The DNA for the CDR3 is TGTGCCATCGGGGAAGACAGGGTGGCTGAAGCTTTCTTT.

The chain couples TRBV4-1 to TRBJ2-4; D call uncertain. The CDR3 covers 16 residues. Trimming stripped 1 base from V and 0 bases from J, with 10 bases between. Germline CDR1 reads MGHRA; CDR2 reads YSYEKL. CDR3 in amino acids: CASSQGVLIAKNIQYF. The DNA of the CDR3 is TGCGCCAGCAGCCAAGGAGTATTGATAGCCAAAAACATTCAGTACTTC.

The chain recombines TRBV6-2 or TRBV6-3 with TRBJ2-5, with TRBD1 matching 7 bases. This CDR3 is 14 amino acids long. J lost 3 bases, V lost 5 bases, and 6 bases had no gene match. In germline, CDR1 is MNHEY, CDR2 SVGEGT. The CDR3 DNA reads TGTGCCAGCAGTGACCCCGGGACAGAAGAGACCCAGTACTTC. Its protein product is CASSDPGTEETQYF.

The chain has TRBV7-8 and TRBJ2-3, with 7 bases matching TRBD2. V lost 1 base and J lost 4; bases outside the gene matches: 5. The CDR3 length is 15 residues. Per the germline V gene, CDR1 is SGHVS and CDR2 is FQNEAQ. This CDR3 reads CASSLVTGGADTQYF. The CDR3 nucleotides read TGTGCCAGCAGCTTAGTTACGGGAGGCGCAGATACGCAGTATTTT.

The sample holds a few counts of this clone. This sequence joins TRBV5-1 and TRBJ1-4; D remains ambiguous. CDR3 size: 14 residues. V was clipped by 4 bases and J by 14 bases, with 21 bases between them. Germline V CDR1 and CDR2: SGHRS, YFSETQ. CDR3 sequence reads: CASSLTGESYRLFF. In DNA, the CDR3 is TGCGCCAGCAGCCTGACTGGTGAGTCGTATAGGCTGTTTTTT. Using reference TRBV5-1 and TRBJ1-4 for the parts outside the CDR3, the full variable domain is KAGVTQTPRYLIKTRGQQVTLSCSPISGHRSVSWYQQTPGQGLQFLFEYFSETQRNKGNFPGRFSGRQFSNSRSEMNVSTLELGDSALYLCASSLTGESYRLFFGSGTQLSVL.

The chain uses TRBV2 and TRBJ2-1, with 9 bases lining up with TRBD2. Germline V CDR1 and CDR2: SNHLY, FYNNEI. J gave up 4 bases and V 4 bases, and 5 bases lay outside the gene matches. The CDR3 runs to 15 residues. The CDR3 nucleotides are TGTGCCAGCAGTGGGAGCGGGGGGCGGTACAATGAGCAGTTCTTC. Residues: CASSGSGGRYNEQFF.

This clone was found once. The V call is TRBV10-2, the J call TRBJ2-3; no clear D. V was cut by 5 bases and J by 14 bases, with 20 bases left in between. CDR1 is WSHSY, CDR2 SAAADI, per germline. The CDR3 is 13 amino acids. CDR3 sequence: CASSNYYGPSWYF. CDR3 coding DNA: TGCGCCAGCAGTAACTACTACGGTCCCTCTTGGTATTTT.

The chain combines TRBV30 with TRBJ1-6, with D unclear. V was shortened by 0 bases and J by 6 bases, with 12 bases between the two germline ends. The CDR3 has 15 residues. In germline, CDR1 is GTSNPN, CDR2 SVGIG (reference sequence). The CDR3 protein is CAWSVLGPTNSPLHF. The CDR3 nucleotides read TGTGCCTGGAGTGTACTAGGGCCCACTAATTCACCCCTCCACTTT.

This clone was detected a few times. The V and J genes are TRBV7-6 and TRBJ2-1; 10 bases align to TRBD1. The CDR3 totals 15 residues. Unmatched junction bases numbered 4, after V lost 5 bases and J lost 3 bases. The germline V gene encodes CDR1 SGHVS and CDR2 FNYEAQ. CDR3 region: CASSADRGNYNEQFF. The CDR3 DNA sequence: TGTGCCAGCAGCGCGGACAGGGGGAACTACAATGAGCAGTTCTTC.

The chain recombines TRBV15 with TRBJ1-1; TRBD1 is a possible D gene (5 bases). Between the trimmed V and J ends, which lost 0 bases and 5 bases, there was a span of 19 bases. From germline, CDR1 is LNHNV and CDR2 YYDKDF (reference sequence). CDR3 length: 17 amino acids. CDR3 nucleotide sequence: TGTGCCACCAGCAGAGATTATAGGGGCAGGGTGACAACTGAAGCTTTCTTT. Translation: CATSRDYRGRVTTEAFF. Combining the CDR3 with reference TRBV15 and TRBJ1-1 gives the whole variable domain DAMVIQNPRYQVTQFGKPVTLSCSQTLNHNVMYWYQQKSSQAPKLLFHYYDKDFNNEADTPDNFQSRRPNTSFCFLDIRSPGLGDTAMYLCATSRDYRGRVTTEAFFGQGTRLTVV.

The chain recombines TRBV18 with TRBJ2-1; TRBD2 matches 9 bases. Germline CDR1 is KGHSH and CDR2 is LQKENI. V gave up 3 bases and J gave up 5 bases; unmatched junction bases: 2. The CDR3 length is 14 residues. The CDR3, as DNA: TGTGCCAGCTCACCCTTAGCGGGAGACAATGAGCAGTTCTTC. This translates into CASSPLAGDNEQFF.

The rearrangement links TRBV10-3 to TRBJ1-1, with 11 bases lining up with TRBD1. The CDR3 extends over 14 amino acids. Losses at the gene ends were 6 bases for V and 4 bases for J; bases not matched to a gene: 4. Germline values: CDR1 ENHRY, CDR2 SYGVKD. CDR3 bases: TGTGCCATCAGCTCGGACAGGGGGCCCACTGAAGCTTTCTTT. It is translated as CAISSDRGPTEAFF.

The rearrangement uses TRBV3-1 (or the pseudogene TRBV3-2) and TRBJ2-3; 8 bases are shared with TRBD1. CDR1 LGHDT and CDR2 YNNKEL come from the germline V gene (reference sequence). The CDR3 consists of 14 residues. V lost 5 bases, J lost 5 bases, and 6 bases stayed unmatched. The CDR3 DNA sequence: TGTGCCAGCAGCTCGGCCAGGGGGCAAGATACGCAGTATTTT. Encoded protein: CASSSARGQDTQYF.

The chain joins TRBV4-3 to TRBJ2-1; TRBD2 matches 10 bases. The CDR3 contains 18 residues. V was pared by 0 bases and J by 5 bases, with 10 bases of the junction left unmatched. The germline V gene has CDR1 LGHNA and CDR2 YSLEER. Written as DNA, the CDR3 is TGCGCCAGCAGCCAAGAAACATGGGGTAGCGGGGGGAACAATGAGCAGTTCTTC. The encoded protein is CASSQETWGSGGNNEQFF.

CDR3 nucleotide sequence: TGTGCCAGCAGCTTAGGACAGCCCTATGGCTACACCTTC. It encodes CASSLGQPYGYTF. The V gene is TRBV13, the J gene TRBJ1-2; no clear D gene. The germline V and J ends were trimmed by 0 bases and 4 bases, with 6 bases remaining between them. Germline V lookup: CDR1 PRHDT, CDR2 FYEKMQ (reference sequence). The length of the CDR3 is 13 residues. The whole variable domain, filled in from reference TRBV13 and TRBJ1-2, reads AAGVIQSPRHLIKEKRETATLKCYPIPRHDTVYWYQQGPGQDPQFLISFYEKMQSDKGSIPDRFSAQQFSDYHSELNMSSLELGDSALYFCASSLGQPYGYTFGSGTRLTVV.

The chain uses TRBV6-2 or TRBV6-3 and TRBJ1-5, with D possibly being TRBD1 (6 bases). V dropped 4 bases and J dropped 3 bases, with 16 bases sitting between them. Per germline, CDR1 MNHEY and CDR2 SVGEGT. CDR3 length: 16 amino acids. The CDR3: CASSSNLQGPNQPQHF. The CDR3 DNA sequence: TGTGCCAGCAGTTCCAACTTACAGGGCCCCAATCAGCCCCAGCATTTT.

The CDR3, as DNA: TGTGCCAGCAGCCAACCGACTAGCGGGAGAAACCCTCACACATTTAGCAAGCAGTTCTTC. Its translation: CASSQPTSGRNPHTFSKQFF. The chain links TRBV4-2 to TRBJ2-1, with 12 nucleotides matching TRBD2. V shed 2 bases, J shed 11 bases, and the junction held 22 bases outside the gene matches. This CDR3 is 20 amino acids long. Germline-derived CDR1 and CDR2 are LGHNA and YNFKEQ.

The gene calls are TRBV19 and TRBJ1-2; 9 positions match TRBD1. The CDR3 contains 16 residues. V lost 6 bases, J lost 2 bases, and 10 bases stayed unmatched. Germline V lookup: CDR1 LNHDA, CDR2 SQIVND (reference sequence). This CDR3 is CASSTGTGILNYGYTF. The CDR3 DNA sequence: TGTGCCAGTAGCACCGGGACAGGGATTTTAAACTATGGCTACACCTTC.

The chain employs TRBV5-4 and TRBJ2-5, with 8 bases fitting TRBD1. From germline, CDR1 is SGHNT and CDR2 YYREEE (reference sequence). With V trimmed by 3 bases and J by 3 bases, 1 base remained unmatched. The CDR3 is 13 residues long. The CDR3 sequence: CASSYRGEETQYF. For the CDR3, the DNA is TGTGCCAGCAGCTACAGGGGGGAAGAGACCCAGTACTTC.

This sequence joins TRBV5-5 and TRBJ1-1; no firm D call. Germline V gene lookup returns CDR1 SGHKS and CDR2 YYEKEE (reference sequence). This CDR3 region has 14 residues. V shed 3 bases and J shed 11 bases, with 20 bases lying between them. The CDR3 here is CASSSSLRREEAFF. The CDR3 DNA follows: TGTGCCAGCAGCTCTAGCCTGAGGAGAGAGGAGGCTTTCTTT.

The chain combines TRBV4-3 with TRBJ2-1; a possible D gene is TRBD2 (6 bases). The CDR3 contains 16 residues. The germline CDR1 and CDR2 sequences are LGHNA and YSLEER. V was pared by 0 bases and J by 0 bases, with 9 bases between. The CDR3 nucleotides are TGCGCCAGCAGCCAAGATGCGGGGAGCTCCTACAATGAGCAGTTCTTC. It codes for CASSQDAGSSYNEQFF.

The genes are TRBV5-5 and TRBJ1-6; D is possibly TRBD1 (6 bases). The germline CDR1 and CDR2 sequences are SGHKS and YYEKEE (reference sequence). Trimming took 7 bases from V and 6 from J, leaving 14 bases between them. This CDR3 has 14 amino acids. CDR3 loop: CASLRGQSNSPLHF. Here the CDR3 DNA reads TGTGCCAGCTTGCGCGGACAGTCTAATTCACCCCTCCACTTT.

This chain joins TRBV5-7 and TRBJ2-7; TRBD1 agrees at 7 bases. TRBV5-7 is an open reading frame whose function is uncertain. This CDR3 is built from 16 residues. V dropped 1 base and J dropped 0; count of bases not matched to a gene: 7. CDR3 DNA: TGTGCCAGCAGCTTGCCGGACAGGAGGAGCTCCTACGAGCAGTACTTC. Translation gives CASSLPDRRSSYEQYF.

The chain links TRBV21-1 to TRBJ1-4; the table gives TRBD1 as D, unverified against the DNA. TRBV21-1 is an annotated pseudogene. CDR3 size: 14 residues. The CDR3 is CASSRQRYNEKLFF. The DNA of the CDR3 is TGTGCCAGCAGCAGACAGAGATATAATGAAAAACTGTTTTTT.

V and J are TRBV7-8 and TRBJ1-5, with D unclear. This CDR3 comprises 15 residues. V was clipped by 4 bases and J by 1 base, with 11 bases between them. The germline CDR1 and CDR2 sequences are SGHVS and FQNEAQ. CDR3 sequence (DNA): TGTGCCAGCAGCTCCCGGCGGATGAGCAATCAGCCCCAGCATTTT. Translating gives CASSSRRMSNQPQHF. Drawing the rest from reference TRBV7-8 and TRBJ1-5, the complete variable domain is GAGVSQSPRYKVAKRGQDVALRCDPISGHVSLFWYQQALGQGPEFLTYFQNEAQLDKSGLPSDRFFAERPEGSVSTLKIQRTQQEDSAVYLCASSSRRMSNQPQHFGDGTRLSIL.

The V gene is TRBV3-1 (or the pseudogene TRBV3-2), the J gene TRBJ2-7; 7 bases match TRBD1. The CDR3 runs to 13 residues. Germline assignment: CDR1 LGHDT and CDR2 YNNKEL (reference sequence). V was pared by 1 base and J by 6 bases, with 3 bases of the junction left unmatched. CDR3 sequence reads: CASSQATGFEQYF. In DNA, the CDR3 is TGTGCCAGCAGCCAAGCGACAGGGTTCGAGCAGTACTTC.

The CDR3: CASSLESTGAYEQYF. The CDR3 nucleotides are TGTGCCAGCAGCTTAGAGTCCACAGGGGCCTACGAGCAGTACTTC. The rearrangement uses TRBV7-2 and TRBJ2-7; TRBD1 matches 7 bases. The CDR3 sequence is 15 residues long. V lost 1 base and J lost 2; bases outside the gene matches: 5. The germline gives CDR1 SGHTA, CDR2 FQGNSA.

The chain recombines TRBV6-2 or TRBV6-3 with TRBJ1-2; D not resolved. V gave up 2 bases and J gave up 0 bases, with 10 bases separating them. CDR3 length: 15 amino acids. Germline V gene lookup returns CDR1 MNHEY and CDR2 SVGEGT. For the CDR3, the DNA is TGTGCCAGCAGTTACGGTGTCGGTTCTAACTATGGCTACACCTTC. Residues: CASSYGVGSNYGYTF.

In the case of this clone: Mismatch with germline at one junction end may stem from a read error. The V call is TRBV5-4, the J call TRBJ2-4, with D possibly TRBD2 on 6 matching bases. The V gene's germline CDR1 is SGHNT and CDR2 YYREEE (reference sequence). The CDR3 is made up of 18 amino acids. The CDR3 spells CASSPRPSAGGVKNTQYF. Written as DNA, the CDR3 is TGTGCCAGCAGCCCGCGCCCTAGCGCTGGGGGAGTCAAAAACACTCAGTACTTC.

The chain links TRBV6-2 or TRBV6-3 to TRBJ1-4; 10 nucleotides align to TRBD1. Per germline, CDR1 MNHEY and CDR2 SVGEGT. The CDR3 contains 15 residues. J gave up 6 bases and V 2 bases, and 3 bases lay outside the gene matches. CDR3 amino acids: CASSYTDRGHEKLFF. The DNA for the CDR3 is TGTGCCAGCAGTTACACAGACAGGGGGCATGAAAAACTGTTTTTT.

The V call is TRBV5-4, the J call TRBJ2-3; D perhaps matches TRBD2 (5 bases). The germline gives CDR1 SGHNT, CDR2 YYREEE (reference sequence). The CDR3 is 15 amino acids. Trimming stripped 1 base from V and 6 bases from J, with 15 bases between. The CDR3 region is CASSLSTGNADTQYF. The DNA of the CDR3 is TGTGCCAGCAGCTTGAGTACGGGGAACGCTGATACGCAGTATTTT.